A single T cell receptor beta chain is shown here with its context. This clonotype was picked up a small number of times. Its specific antigen is unknown. The record has no base qualities; no much larger clone is one base away. This entry is derived from a study of blood T cells in healthy people across ages (dated by TCRdb to between 2014 and 2017). For the wider study: In model experiments, template switching captured about one uniquely barcoded TCR beta cDNA molecule for every two T cells. Using the same blood draw, the study looked at two additional independent replicas of 1 million unique cDNA reads for two donors, one aged 18 to 30 and the other aged 80 or older. The donors were split into four age groups: young (average 16 years), middle-aged (roughly 39), aged (roughly 60) and long-lived (over 80). The study measured age-related changes in TCR beta repertoire diversity using deep sequencing normalized with unique cDNA molecular identifiers. General conclusions and limits of the study: The percentage of naive T cells measured by flow cytometry correlated strongly with observed TCR beta diversity. Observed TCR beta diversity per million T cells fell roughly linearly with age, and a significant reduction was already apparent by age around 44. The long-lived group showed more naive CD4+ T cells, fewer expanded clones and increased TCR diversity than the aged group, suggesting age selection. Total diversity estimates from one million sequenced T cells were considered lower bounds and underestimates. Since profiling was done on bulk unsorted PBMCs, naive and antigen-experienced compartments could not be conclusively compared. Donor CMV infection status was unknown, potentially confounding age-related changes in expanded clonotypes.

Receptor amplification or capture employed 5' RACE. Instrument on record: Illumina HiSeq 2500. A second PCR of roughly 6 to 11 cycles was performed with a sample-barcoded 5' primer and a J-beta primer mix. A template-switch 5' adaptor carrying 12 random nucleotides introduced a unique molecular identifier onto each TCR beta cDNA molecule. Each sample yielded at least 2.5 million CDR3-containing paired-end reads. The Mint cDNA synthesis kit, primed by a TRBC-specific oligonucleotide, was used to synthesize first-strand cDNA from all RNA. After uracil-DNA glycosylase treatment, a first 18-cycle PCR used universal primers M1SS and BC2_uni_R on all cDNA. Per the source publication's procedure: Normalization of each sample was performed by random selection of 1 million high-quality reads, each carrying a distinct molecular identifier. Reads sharing molecular identifiers were discarded rather than binned into consensus sequences. MiTCR, set to a Q25 quality threshold and the strictest error-elimination algorithm, was used for CDR3 identification, clonotype clustering and error correction. A nonparametric unseen species model using Euler transformation provided a lower-bound estimate of total TCR beta diversity. TCRdb redid the processing of the public reads, applying fastp at Q25 and MiXCR, and retained in-frame beta chains. Every CDR3 protein is listed once, alongside the most common genes and DNA of its rows. TCRdb, rather than the study authors, made the V and J calls. This sample comprises fewer than 1,200,000 distinct CDR3 sequences, 20% to 25% of them detected only once. 0.65% to 0.95% of the sample is held by the ten biggest clonotypes.

V is shortened by 5 bases, J by 9 bases, and the region joining them spans 7 bases. CDR1 and CDR2, looked up from the germline V gene (reference sequence), are MNHEY and SMNVEV. The cysteine opens and the phenylalanine closes a CDR3 of 11 amino acids. Only the CDR3 part of the read is kept: 33 bases, read in frame from the first base. Systemically healthy Caucasian individuals from Russia, 35 to 50 in total and aged roughly 6 to 90 years, were included as donors. Each donor gave roughly 11 milliliters of peripheral blood, drawn into EDTA-treated Vacutainer tubes. Ficoll-Paque density-gradient centrifugation was used to isolate PBMCs, with at least 7 million per sample. Total RNA, at least 5.5 micrograms per sample, was extracted from PBMCs with Trizol reagent. The percentages of naive CD45RAhigh/CD27high T cells were determined by flow cytometry on a PBMC aliquot from every donor. These data also featured in a second study, about T cells of mothers and their children. As noted in the second study: Nine systemically healthy Caucasian individuals served as donors, namely three mothers together with their six children. cDNA synthesis consumed the entire amount of extracted RNA, loaded at around 1.5 ug RNA in each 15 ul reaction. Sample barcodes and 2-4 random nucleotides were added via the M1S primer in the second PCR. Each mother yielded over 8 million TCR beta CDR3 reads and each child roughly 2.9 million reads. Thymic selection similarly shapes TCR recombination output in related and unrelated pairs, with minor effect from inherited differences. Normalized repertoire overlap was always slightly but never significantly higher in related than unrelated mother-child pairs. No persistent microchimeric T cell clones were detected, at a sensitivity of approximately 90 clones per million clonotypes. In the study, deep NGS was used to compare the TCR beta repertoires of mothers and children, and features distinguishing related mother-child pairs from unrelated individuals were sought. Mothers averaged about 37 +/- 4 years of age and children averaged about 10 +/- 4 years. Libraries were sequenced on Illumina HiSeq 2000 with 100+100 nt paired-end reads after adapter ligation with NEBNext reagents. To prevent cross-contamination, the mother and child libraries were prepared one month apart and sequenced in separate runs. Each donor had between about 450,000 and 2,100,000 distinct TCR beta clonotypes identified. Naive TCR beta clonotypes were estimated from low-frequency clonotypes matched to each donor's FACS-determined naive share, without sorting.

What was sequenced was blood. This TCR derives from a girl aged 2 to 9 in good health. The chain is made from TRBV27 and TRBJ2-2, with no reliable assignment of the D segment. This receptor carries the CDR3 CASSPTWELFF. Read as DNA, the sequence is TGTGCCAGCAGTCCGACTTGGGAGCTGTTTTTT.